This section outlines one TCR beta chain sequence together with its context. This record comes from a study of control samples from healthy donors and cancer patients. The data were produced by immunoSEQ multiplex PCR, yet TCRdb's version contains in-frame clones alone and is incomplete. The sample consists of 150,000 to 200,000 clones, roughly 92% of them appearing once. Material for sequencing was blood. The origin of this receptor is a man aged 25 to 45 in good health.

Here the CDR3 reads CASSDGILRRETQYF. In DNA, the CDR3 is TGTGCCAGCAGTGATGGCATACTTAGGAGGGAGACCCAGTACTTC. V usage is TRBV2 and J usage is TRBJ2-5, with D possibly being TRBD2 (5 bases). Germline CDR1 reads SNHLY; CDR2 reads FYNNEI. The CDR3 spans 15 residues. V dropped 3 bases and J dropped 5 bases, with 16 bases sitting between them. Together with reference TRBV2 and TRBJ2-5, the CDR3 gives the full variable domain: EPEVTQTPSHQVTQMGQEVILRCVPISNHLYFYWYRQILGQKVEFLVSFYNNEISEKSEIFDDQFSVERPDGSNFTLKIRSTKLEDSAMYFCASSDGILRRETQYFGPGTRLLVL.